These T cell receptor beta chains were read from a single sample in a study of blood T cell repertoires in COVID-19. The data were produced by immunoSEQ multiplex PCR, yet TCRdb's version contains in-frame clones alone and is incomplete. The data hold more than 200,000 clones, with around 83% observed a single time. What was sequenced was peripheral blood. These receptors came from a man at least 80 years old with acute or convalescent COVID-19. The CDR3 runs from the conserved cysteine through the conserved F or W. The D gene is left open where the match is weak. Clone sizes are given selectively: once, few, many, or a class where the clone is expanded.

TRBD1	NA	TRBJ1-3	TRBV10-3	TGTGCCATCAGTACTCCGGGACAGGGACTCTCTGGAAACACCATATATTTT	CAISTPGQGLSGNTIYF
NA	NA	TRBJ1-1	TRBV18	TGTGCCAGCTCACCCCAGACAGGGAACACTGAAGCTTTCTTT	CASSPQTGNTEAFF
NA	NA	TRBJ2-3	TRBV30	TGTGCCTGGAGTGAAGGCGGATCTAGCACAGATACGCAGTATTTT	CAWSEGGSSTDTQYF
TRBD1	NA	TRBJ1-2	TRBV7-3	TGTGCCAGCAGCTTAGCCCATGGGACAGCCTATGGCTACACCTTC	CASSLAHGTAYGYTF
NA	few	TRBJ2-7	TRBV10-3	TGTGCCATCAGTGAGTCAACAAAAAAAACCTACGAGCAGTACTTC	CAISESTKKTYEQYF
NA	NA	TRBJ2-7	TRBV5-4	TGTGCCAGCAGCTTGGGGGGGCCGGGGAGCTCCTACGAGCAGTACTTC	CASSLGGPGSSYEQYF
NA	NA	TRBJ1-1	TRBV6-5	TGTGCCACCCTGTGGGGAGGTCTGAACACTGAAGCTTTCTTT	CATLWGGLNTEAFF
NA	NA	TRBJ2-2	TRBV7-6	TGTGCCAGCAGCGGGGCTCGCACCGGGGAGCTGTTTTTT	CASSGARTGELFF
NA	NA	TRBJ2-6	TRBV6-5	TGTGCCAGCAGGGGAGGTGGGGCCAACGTCCTGACTTTC	CASRGGGANVLTF
NA	NA	TRBJ1-2	TRBV7-2	TGTGCCAGCAGCCCCCCTGGGGGGGCGAACACCTTC	CASSPPGGANTF
NA	few	TRBJ1-5	TRBV11-2	TGTGCCAGCAGCTTGGAACTTTCAGGGACCCAGCATTTT	CASSLELSGTQHF
TRBD1	NA	TRBJ2-7	TRBV6-5	TGTGCCAGCAGTTACCGCCTGAACAGGGGCCACGAGCAGTACTTC	CASSYRLNRGHEQYF
TRBD1	NA	TRBJ2-7	TRBV11-2	TGTGCCAGCAGCTTCGACAGGGGGATTTTCTCCTACGAGCAGTACTTC	CASSFDRGIFSYEQYF
NA	NA	TRBJ1-4	TRBV19	TGTGCCAGTAGCATGGAGGGACTTCTTAATGAAAAACTGTTTTTT	CASSMEGLLNEKLFF
TRBD1	NA	TRBJ2-7	TRBV18	TGTGCCAGCTCAGCCGGGACAGGGGGTCCCGGTGAGTACTTC	CASSAGTGGPGEYF
NA	NA	TRBJ2-7	TRBV6-5	TGTGCCAGCAGTTCCCTTCGGAGGGGGGGGATCTACGAGCAGTACTTC	CASSSLRRGGIYEQYF
TRBD1	NA	TRBJ2-7	TRBV6-5	TGTGCCAGCAGTTACTCCCAGGGGGCAACCTACGAGCAGTACTTC	CASSYSQGATYEQYF
NA	NA	TRBJ2-7	TRBV6-5	TGTGCCAGCAGTAGCTACGGGACTTCCTACGAGCAGTACTTC	CASSSYGTSYEQYF
TRBD2	NA	TRBJ2-3	TRBV18	TGTGCCAGCTCACCCTTTGAGCGGGAGATAAGGACAGATACGCAGTATTTT	CASSPFEREIRTDTQYF
TRBD1	NA	TRBJ2-3	TRBV25-1	TGTGCCAGCAGTGAAGGACAGGGCGGCACAGATACGCAGTATTTT	CASSEGQGGTDTQYF
NA	NA	TRBJ1-3	TRBV7-2	TGTGCCAGCAGCATCATCCCCTCTGGAAACACCATATATTTT	CASSIIPSGNTIYF
NA	NA	TRBJ1-2	TRBV20-1	TGCAGTGCGGCGCGGTTGTCTGGCTACACCTTC	CSAARLSGYTF
NA	NA	TRBJ2-7	TRBV12-5	TGTGCTAGTGGCAGGGCCGTCTACGAGCAGTACTTC	CASGRAVYEQYF
TRBD1	NA	TRBJ1-4	TRBV2	TGTGCCAGCAGTCCCGGGACAGGGGGCAAGGCTAATGAAAAACTGTTTTTT	CASSPGTGGKANEKLFF
TRBD1	NA	TRBJ1-4	TRBV10-3	TGTGCCATCAGTGAGTCGAGTTGGACAGGGGACGCCTCAGGGGTGTTTTTT	CAISESSWTGDASGVFF
TRBD1	few	TRBJ2-5	TRBV5-1	TGCGCCAGCAGCATGGACAGGGGCCTACTACTTCAAGAGACCCAGTACTTC	CASSMDRGLLLQETQYF
NA	once	TRBJ2-7	TRBV10-1	TGCGCCAGCAGTGAGTCGAAGGTCACTAACGGACAGTACTTC	CASSESKVTNGQYF
NA	NA	TRBJ1-1	TRBV3-1/TRBV3-2	TGTGCCAGCAGCCAGTCGACAGGTCCGAACACTGAAGCTTTCTTT	CASSQSTGPNTEAFF
TRBD1	NA	TRBJ2-7	TRBV18	TGTGCCAGCTCACCCCGGACAGGGAGAGAGCAGTACTTC	CASSPRTGREQYF
TRBD2	once	TRBJ2-3	TRBV24-1	TGTGCCACCAGGGGGGGCCGAGGGACTAGCGGCACAGATACGCAGTATTTT	CATRGGRGTSGTDTQYF
TRBD1	NA	TRBJ2-3	TRBV5-1	TGCGCCAGCACCCCGGGGACAGGTAGCACAGATACGCAGTATTTT	CASTPGTGSTDTQYF
TRBD1	NA	TRBJ2-5	TRBV5-6	TGTGCCAGCAGCTTTACAGGGGGCAGAGAGACCCAGTACTTC	CASSFTGGRETQYF
TRBD1	NA	TRBJ1-2	TRBV7-8	TGTGCCAGCAGCTTAGGTCCCGGGACAGCTAACTATGGCTACACCTTC	CASSLGPGTANYGYTF
NA	NA	TRBJ2-6	TRBV7-2	TGTGCCAGCAGCCCTCTAGGGGCCAACGTCCTGACTTTC	CASSPLGANVLTF
NA	NA	TRBJ1-3	TRBV15	TGTGCCACCAGCAGAGATCGCGGGGGTTCTGGAAACACCATATATTTT	CATSRDRGGSGNTIYF
NA	few	TRBJ1-2	TRBV7-8	TGTGCCAGCAGCCCTGGAGAGGCTGTCTACACCTTC	CASSPGEAVYTF
NA	NA	TRBJ1-3	TRBV30	TGTGCCTGGTCTGAGAGTAACACCATATATTTT	CAWSESNTIYF
TRBD2	NA	TRBJ2-5	TRBV7-2	TGTGCCAGCAGAAAAAGGGCGGGAGGGCCGGAGACCCAGTACTTC	CASRKRAGGPETQYF
TRBD1	NA	TRBJ2-7	TRBV6-5	TGTGCCAGCAGACCGGGACAGGCGCCCTACGAGCAGTACTTC	CASRPGQAPYEQYF
NA	many	TRBJ2-7	TRBV9	TGTGCCAGCAGCGCACCGGGACTTTCCTACGAGCAGTACTTC	CASSAPGLSYEQYF
TRBD1	NA	TRBJ1-2	TRBV5-1	TGCGCCAGCAGCTCCCCGGGACAGAGTATAGGCTACACCTTC	CASSSPGQSIGYTF
NA	NA	TRBJ2-7	TRBV2	TGTGCCAGCCGGTACTCCGAGCAGTACTTC	CASRYSEQYF
NA	NA	TRBJ1-5	TRBV18	TGTGCCAGCTCACCATTAAGCGTCGGCCGAGGCAATCAGCCCCAGCATTTT	CASSPLSVGRGNQPQHF
TRBD1	NA	TRBJ2-7	TRBV5-1	TGCGCCAGCAGCGCCCACCGGGACAGGGTACACGAGCAGTACTTC	CASSAHRDRVHEQYF
NA	once	TRBJ1-2	TRBV25-1	TGTGCCAGCAGTGAATCGGCGGGCTATGGCTACACCTTC	CASSESAGYGYTF
TRBD2	NA	TRBJ2-1	TRBV14	TGTGCCAGCAGCCAAGGTCTAGCGGGGCGTCGTGAGCAGTTCTTC	CASSQGLAGRREQFF
NA	NA	TRBJ1-1	TRBV7-9	TGTGCCAGCAGCTCCATGGCGGCCAGAGTAGAGAACACTGAAGCTTTCTTT	CASSSMAARVENTEAFF
TRBD2	NA	TRBJ2-7	TRBV23-1	TGCGCCAGCAGTCATCCCGGGACTAGCGGGAGGGCCTGGTACTTC	CASSHPGTSGRAWYF